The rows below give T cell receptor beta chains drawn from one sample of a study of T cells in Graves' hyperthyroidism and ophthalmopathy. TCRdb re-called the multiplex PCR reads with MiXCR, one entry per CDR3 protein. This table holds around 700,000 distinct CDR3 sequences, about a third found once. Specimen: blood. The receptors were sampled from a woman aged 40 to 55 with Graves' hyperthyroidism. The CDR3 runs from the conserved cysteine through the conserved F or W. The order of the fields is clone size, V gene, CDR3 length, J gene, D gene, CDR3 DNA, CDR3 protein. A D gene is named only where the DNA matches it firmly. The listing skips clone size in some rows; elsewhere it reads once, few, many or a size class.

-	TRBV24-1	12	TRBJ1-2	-	TGTGCCACCAGTGATTACGTCTATGGCTACACCTTC	CATSDYVYGYTF
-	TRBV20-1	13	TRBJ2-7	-	TGCAGTGCTAGAGGGGACTTCGCCTACGAGCAGTACTTC	CSARGDFAYEQYF
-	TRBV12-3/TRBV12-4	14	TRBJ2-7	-	TGTGCCAGCAGTTATAAGGCGGTACTCTACGAGCAGTACTTC	CASSYKAVLYEQYF
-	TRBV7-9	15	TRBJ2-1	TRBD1	TGTGCCAGCAGACAGGGACAGGGGGCTGTGAATGAGCAGTTCTTC	CASRQGQGAVNEQFF
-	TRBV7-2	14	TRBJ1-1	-	TGTGCCAGCAGTACAGGGAGTATGAACACTGAAGCTTTCTTT	CASSTGSMNTEAFF
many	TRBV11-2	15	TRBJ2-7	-	TGTGCCAGCAGCTTAGAGGGGGGTTTACGATACGAGCAGTACTTC	CASSLEGGLRYEQYF
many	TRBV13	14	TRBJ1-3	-	TGTGCCAGCAGTTTAGGAGGCCGCGGAAACACCATATATTTT	CASSLGGRGNTIYF
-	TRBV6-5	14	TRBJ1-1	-	TGTGCCAGCAGCTATAGGGAAGATAACACTGAAGCTTTCTTT	CASSYREDNTEAFF
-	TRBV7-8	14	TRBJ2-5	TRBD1	TGTGCCAGCAGCTTAAGGGGGCCGAAGGAGACCCAGTACTTC	CASSLRGPKETQYF
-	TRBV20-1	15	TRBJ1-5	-	TGCAGTGCCAGCACCGACGGGAGAGACAATCAGCCCCAGCATTTT	CSASTDGRDNQPQHF
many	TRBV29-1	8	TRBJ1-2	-	TGCAGCGCTAGTGGGAACACCTTC	CSASGNTF
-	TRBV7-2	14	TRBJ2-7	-	TGTGCCAGCAGCTTAACAGGGAACCTCGCCGAGCAGTACTTC	CASSLTGNLAEQYF
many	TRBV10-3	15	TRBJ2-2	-	TGTGCCATCAGTGAGTCGGGACAGAACACCGGGGAGCTGTTTTTT	CAISESGQNTGELFF
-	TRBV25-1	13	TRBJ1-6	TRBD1	TGTGCCTGCTCAGGGGGGCAGGATTCACCCCTCCACTTT	CACSGGQDSPLHF
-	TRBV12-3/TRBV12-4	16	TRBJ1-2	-	TGTGCCAGCAGTCCCGACCTTAGCCGTTTTAACTATGGCTACACCTTC	CASSPDLSRFNYGYTF
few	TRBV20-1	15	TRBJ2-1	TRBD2	TGCAGTGCCAGGAGTGTAAGCGGGAGGGCCAATGAGCAGTTCTTC	CSARSVSGRANEQFF
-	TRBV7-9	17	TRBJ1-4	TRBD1	TGTGCCAGCAGCTCCCGGGACAGGGGGCGGTTTTATGGAAAACTGTTTTTT	CASSSRDRGRFYGKLFF
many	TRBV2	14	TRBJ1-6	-	TGTGCCAGCAGTGGAGGGGACGATAATTCACCCCTCCACTTT	CASSGGDDNSPLHF
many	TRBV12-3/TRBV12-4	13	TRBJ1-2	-	TGTGCCAGCAGTTTCAGGGTACGGTATGGCTACACCTTC	CASSFRVRYGYTF
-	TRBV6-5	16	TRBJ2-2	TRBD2	TGTGCCAGCAGTTTAGGGACTAACGCGAACACCGGGGAGCTGTTTTTT	CASSLGTNANTGELFF
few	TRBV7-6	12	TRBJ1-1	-	TGTGCCAGCGGCAAAGGGGGAGGTGAAGCTTTCTTT	CASGKGGGEAFF
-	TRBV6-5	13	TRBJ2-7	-	TGTGCCAGCAGTTACGAACTCTCCTACGAGCAGTACTTC	CASSYELSYEQYF
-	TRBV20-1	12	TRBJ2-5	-	TGCAGTGCTAGAGGGGGGGATCAGCCCCAGTACTTC	CSARGGDQPQYF
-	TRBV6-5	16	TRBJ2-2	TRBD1	TGTGCCAGCAGTTACCCGAGAGGGGGCAGTACCGGGGAGCTGTTTTTT	CASSYPRGGSTGELFF
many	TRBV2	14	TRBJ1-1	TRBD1	TGTGCCAGCAAGACCCTTACAGGGGGCACTGAAGCTTTCTTT	CASKTLTGGTEAFF
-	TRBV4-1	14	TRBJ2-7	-	TGCGCCAGCAGCCAATGGACAGCGACCTACGAGCAGTACTTC	CASSQWTATYEQYF
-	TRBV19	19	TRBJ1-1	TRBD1	TGTGCCAGTAGTGTACGGCCGGGACAGGCTATCCGTCGGGGCACTGAAGCTTTCTTT	CASSVRPGQAIRRGTEAFF
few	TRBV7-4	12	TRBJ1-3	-	TGTGCCAGTCGAAACTCTGGAAACACCATATATTTT	CASRNSGNTIYF
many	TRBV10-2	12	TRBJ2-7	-	TGCGCCAGCTACGTCCCCCCGTTGGAGCAGTACTTC	CASYVPPLEQYF
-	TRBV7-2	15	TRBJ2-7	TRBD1	TGTGCCAGCAGCCCAAGGACAGGGCTCACCTACGAGCAGTACTTC	CASSPRTGLTYEQYF
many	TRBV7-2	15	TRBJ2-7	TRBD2	TGTGCCAGCAGCTTGGATAGCGGGAGTAAAGACGAGCAGTACTTC	CASSLDSGSKDEQYF
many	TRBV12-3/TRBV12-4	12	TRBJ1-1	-	TGTGCCAGCCGACGGCAGACGACTGAAGCTTTCTTT	CASRRQTTEAFF
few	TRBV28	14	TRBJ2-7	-	TGTGCCAGCACCACCGGTCCCCGCTCCTACGAGCAGTACTTC	CASTTGPRSYEQYF
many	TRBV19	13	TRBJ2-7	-	TGTGCCAGTAGTATCAACAGGGCCGGGGAGCAGTACTTC	CASSINRAGEQYF
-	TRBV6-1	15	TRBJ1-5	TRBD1	TGTGCCAGCAGGCGGGACAGGGAAGTAGATCAGCCCCAGCATTTT	CASRRDREVDQPQHF
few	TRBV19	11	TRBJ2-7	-	TGTGCCAGTACCAATCAATACGAGCAGTACTTC	CASTNQYEQYF
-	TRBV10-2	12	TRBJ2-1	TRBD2	TGCGCCAGCAGTGGACTAGCTTTTGAGCAGTTCTTC	CASSGLAFEQFF
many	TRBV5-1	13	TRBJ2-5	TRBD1	TGTGCCAGCAGCTGGGGACAGGGAGAGACCCAGTACTTC	CASSWGQGETQYF
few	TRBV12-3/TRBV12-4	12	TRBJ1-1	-	TGTGCCATTATCGAGGGGCGGACTGAAGCTTTCTTT	CAIIEGRTEAFF
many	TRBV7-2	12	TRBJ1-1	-	TGTGCCAGCAGCTTTATGGGGGGCCAAGCTTTCTTT	CASSFMGGQAFF
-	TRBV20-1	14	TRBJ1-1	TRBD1	TGCAGTGCTAGAGAACAGGGGGCAAACACTGAAGCTTTCTTT	CSAREQGANTEAFF
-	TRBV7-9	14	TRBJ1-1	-	TGTGCCAGCAGCTTGGGACGGGAAATAACTGAAGCTTTCTTT	CASSLGREITEAFF